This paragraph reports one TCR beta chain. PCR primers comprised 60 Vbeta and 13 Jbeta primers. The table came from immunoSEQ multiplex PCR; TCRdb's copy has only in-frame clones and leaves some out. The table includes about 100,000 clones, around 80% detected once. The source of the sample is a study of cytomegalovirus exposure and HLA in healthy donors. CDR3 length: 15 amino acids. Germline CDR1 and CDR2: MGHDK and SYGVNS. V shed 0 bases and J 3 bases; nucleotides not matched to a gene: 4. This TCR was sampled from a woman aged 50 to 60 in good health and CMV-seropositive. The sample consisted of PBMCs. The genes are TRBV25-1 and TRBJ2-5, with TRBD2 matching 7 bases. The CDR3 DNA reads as TGTGCCAGCAGTGAATACATCGCGGGGGAAGAGACCCAGTACTTC. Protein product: CASSEYIAGEETQYF. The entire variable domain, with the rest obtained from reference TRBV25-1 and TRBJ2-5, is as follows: EADIYQTPRYLVIGTGKKITLECSQTMGHDKMYWYQQDPGMELHLIHYSYGVNSTEKGDLSSESTVSRIRTEHFPLTLESARPSHTSQYLCASSEYIAGEETQYFGPGTRLLVL.